This T cell receptor (beta chain) was captured by sequencing in a study of cytomegalovirus exposure and HLA in healthy donors. Points from the study as a whole: A link between a missense DCLRE1C variant and TCR beta V- and J-gene trimming emerged from a later analysis. Among immune exposure information, only CMV serostatus was available.

PCR used 60 Vbeta primers and 13 Jbeta primers. As processed by the authors: Roughly 11 million shared chains were among around 80 million unique TCR beta chains counted in a later analysis. Clones were sequenced by immunoSEQ multiplex PCR, and TCRdb holds only the in-frame ones, with some missing. V, J and clone size are taken as reported in that table, and D and trimming were inferred from the DNA itself. The top ten hold under 5.5% of the sample, which has approximately 100,000 clones, more than 60% seen once. The CDR3 runs to 14 residues. Looked up from germline, CDR1 is SGHRS and CDR2 is YFSETQ. V was pared by 8 bases and J by 4 bases, with 18 bases between. Concerning this clone itself: Its cognate antigen is unknown.

The genes are TRBV5-1 and TRBJ1-1; D call uncertain. Input material: PBMCs. This TCR derives from a woman aged 18-29 years in good health and CMV-seropositive. CDR3 region: CASTSSGMSTEAFF. CDR3 in DNA: TGCGCCAGTACCTCTTCGGGGATGAGCACTGAAGCTTTCTTT.